Shown below are 7 T cell receptor beta chains from a single sample sequenced in a study of T cells in Graves' hyperthyroidism and ophthalmopathy (dated by TCRdb to the late 2010s). The library was built by means of multiplex PCR. This sample was sequenced with an Illumina HiSeq 2000. Amplification of TCR beta CDR3 regions was carried out from RNA transcripts. For the first round of RT-PCR on the TCR CDR3, the HTBI primer set was used together with the Qiagen OneStep RT-PCR kit. TCRdb reprocessed the public reads (quality trimming at Q25 with fastp, clone calling with MiXCR) and kept in-frame beta chains. Identical CDR3 protein sequences are pooled into one entry, listed with their most common genes and DNA. The sample table lists more than 500,000 distinct CDR3 sequences, around 43% of them with a count of one. About 45% of the sample belongs to the ten largest clones. Sequenced material: peripheral blood or thyroid tissue (not recorded which). The origin of the receptors is an adult woman with Graves' disease, either hyperthyroidism or ophthalmopathy (not recorded which).

This clonotype was counted ten times or more. A junction boundary mismatches the germline segment, possibly from a read error. The J gene is TRBJ2-5, the V gene TRBV7-7; weak D call: TRBD1 (6 bases). Germline V gives CDR1 SSHAT, CDR2 FNYEAQ (reference sequence). The CDR3 extends over 13 amino acids. CDR3 protein: CASSLGSGTSQYF. The DNA of the CDR3 is TGTGCTAGCAGCTTAGGAAGTGGGACATCGCAGTACTTC.

This clonotype was recorded many times. The CDR3: CASREGQMNTEAFF. The CDR3 nucleotides are TGTGCCAGCAGGGAAGGACAGATGAACACTGAAGCTTTCTTT. V is TRBV12-3 or TRBV12-4 and J is TRBJ1-1, with TRBD1 as a possible D gene (6 bases). CDR3 length equals 14 residues. V lost 6 bases to trimming and J lost 0 bases, with 11 bases between them.

This clonotype was detected many times. V gene TRBV7-2 combines with J gene TRBJ1-5; D gene unclear. The CDR3 is made up of 12 amino acids. V was pared by 2 bases and J by 5 bases, with 4 bases between. CDR1 is SGHTA, CDR2 FQGNSA, per germline. The CDR3 loop reads CASSLWDQPQHF. The CDR3 DNA sequence: TGTGCCAGCAGCTTATGGGATCAGCCCCAGCATTTT. The complete variable domain, with remaining parts taken from reference TRBV7-2 and TRBJ1-5, reads GAGVSQSPSNKVTEKGKDVELRCDPISGHTALYWYRQSLGQGLEFLIYFQGNSAPDKSGLPSDRFSAERTGGSVSTLTIQRTQQEDSAVYLCASSLWDQPQHFGDGTRLSIL.

A remark on this clonotype: The junction does not match germline at one end; this may be a read error. The chain is built from TRBV7-2 and TRBJ1-5; 9 positions agree with TRBD1. CDR1 and CDR2 (germline): SGHTA, FQGNSA. CDR3 length: 15 amino acids. The CDR3 loop reads CACSVGDRENQPQHF. The CDR3 DNA reads as TGTGCCTGCAGCGTAGGGGACAGGGAAAATCAGCCCCAGCATTTT. Looking up the rest from reference TRBV7-2 and TRBJ1-5 gives the full variable domain: GAGVSQSPSNKVTEKGKDVELRCDPISGHTALYWYRQSLGQGLEFLIYFQGNSAPDKSGLPSDRFSAERTGGSVSTLTIQRTQQEDSAVYLCACSVGDRENQPQHFGDGTRLSIL.

This clonotype was seen a few times. V is TRBV7-2 and J is TRBJ2-3, with D tentatively TRBD1 or TRBD2 (6 bases each). Trimming left V 1 base short and J 0 bases short, with 11 bases between. This CDR3 contains 16 residues. Germline-derived CDR1 and CDR2 are SGHTA and FQGNSA. The CDR3 DNA reads TGTGCCAGCAGCTTAGTTGGCGGGACAAGCACAGATACGCAGTATTTT. It specifies CASSLVGGTSTDTQYF.

The sample holds many counts of this clonotype. The V gene is TRBV7-2, the J gene TRBJ1-2; 11 bases are a match to TRBD1. V trimming: 5 bases; J trimming: 7 bases; junction bases outside the gene matches: 6. Germline V lookup: CDR1 SGHTA, CDR2 FQGNSA. This CDR3 has 14 residues. The CDR3 sequence is CASSDRTGGVGYTF. DNA for the CDR3: TGTGCCAGCAGCGACCGGACAGGGGGCGTTGGCTACACCTTC.

This clonotype appeared a single time. The chain carries TRBV5-1 and TRBJ1-4; a possible D gene is TRBD1 (5 bases). This CDR3 spans 14 amino acids. CDR1 and CDR2 (germline): SGHRS, YFSETQ. The V and J ends lost 0 bases and 5 bases respectively, with 8 bases between them. DNA of the CDR3: TGCGCCAGCAGCTTGGCAGAGGGGAATGAAAAACTGTTTTTT. Translation: CASSLAEGNEKLFF. The entire variable domain, with the rest obtained from reference TRBV5-1 and TRBJ1-4, is as follows: KAGVTQTPRYLIKTRGQQVTLSCSPISGHRSVSWYQQTPGQGLQFLFEYFSETQRNKGNFPGRFSGRQFSNSRSEMNVSTLELGDSALYLCASSLAEGNEKLFFGSGTQLSVL.